These 18 T cell receptor beta chains came from one sample sequenced in a study of blood T cell repertoires in COVID-19. Assay: immunoSEQ multiplex PCR; the TCRdb copy retains only in-frame clones and omits some. The repertoire holds hundreds of thousands of clones, 80% to 90% seen once, with about 9.9% in the top ten. The sequenced sample was peripheral blood. These TCRs come from a man aged 50 or older with COVID-19, enrolled during active disease.

V gene TRBV6-5 combines with J gene TRBJ2-7; possibly TRBD2 for D (6 bases). CDR3 length: 15 residues. The V gene's germline CDR1 is MNHEY and CDR2 SVGAGI. V lost 6 bases, J lost 1 base, and 16 bases lay in between. CDR3 sequence: CASRRGGGASYEQYF. The CDR3 DNA sequence: TGTGCCAGCAGGAGGGGTGGAGGGGCGTCCTACGAGCAGTACTTC.

The chain has TRBV6-5 and TRBJ2-5; perhaps TRBD1 as D (6 bases). The CDR3 loop spans 15 amino acids. Germline CDR1 and CDR2: MNHEY and SVGAGI. The V and J ends lost 4 bases and 5 bases respectively, with 17 bases between them. CDR3 loop: CASSWSRGRGETQYF. DNA of the CDR3: TGTGCCAGCAGTTGGAGCAGGGGACGCGGGGAGACCCAGTACTTC.

V and J are TRBV7-8 and TRBJ2-5; 11 nucleotides agree with TRBD2. The ends lost 1 base at V and 2 bases at J; junction bases unmatched: 6. CDR1 is SGHVS and CDR2 is FQNEAQ in the germline V gene. CDR3 size: 17 residues. The CDR3: CASSLVPSGGLQETQYF. Written as DNA, the CDR3 is TGTGCCAGCAGCTTAGTTCCTAGCGGGGGGCTGCAAGAGACCCAGTACTTC.

The chain joins TRBV6-1 to TRBJ2-5; D gene uncertain. The V end was cut by 2 bases, the J end by 2 bases, with 12 bases between. This CDR3 is 15 amino acids long. Germline V gives CDR1 MNHNS, CDR2 SASEGT. CDR3 DNA: TGTGCCAGCAGTGAACTCGACAATGGGCAAGAGACCCAGTACTTC. Protein: CASSELDNGQETQYF.

The rearrangement uses TRBV5-4 and TRBJ1-3; D might be TRBD1 (6 bases). V lost 3 bases, J lost 0 bases, and 10 bases lay in between. Germline V CDR1 and CDR2: SGHNT, YYREEE (reference sequence). The CDR3 covers 15 residues. CDR3 DNA sequence: TGTGCCAGCAGCTCCCACAGGGACTCTGGAAACACCATATATTTT. It specifies CASSSHRDSGNTIYF.

This clone occurred a few times. The chain carries TRBV3-1 (or the pseudogene TRBV3-2) and TRBJ2-7, with TRBD1 identical over 7 bases. Germline CDR1 and CDR2: LGHDT and YNNKEL (reference sequence). The V gene end was trimmed by 7 bases and the J gene end by 8 bases; junction bases not matched to a gene: 11. This CDR3 spans 13 amino acids. CDR3: CASKTQGSHKQYF. The CDR3 nucleotides are TGTGCCAGCAAGACACAGGGGTCTCATAAGCAGTACTTC.

The V call is TRBV5-6, the J call TRBJ1-1, with 7 bases lining up with TRBD1. Germline V gene sequence: CDR1 SGHDT, CDR2 YYEEEE. V dropped 1 base and J dropped 6; count of bases not matched to a gene: 3. This CDR3 spans 13 amino acids. CDR3 region: CASSLNRGAEAFF. In nucleotides, the CDR3 is TGTGCCAGCAGCTTGAACAGGGGCGCTGAAGCTTTCTTT.

The V and J genes are TRBV19 and TRBJ2-1, with TRBD2 matching over 9 bases. This CDR3 has 14 amino acids. Germline assignment: CDR1 LNHDA and CDR2 SQIVND (reference sequence). After removal of 3 bases from V and 6 bases from J, the junction contained 3 bases not matched to a gene. The CDR3 loop is CASSIKAGGNEQFF. The CDR3 bases are TGTGCCAGTAGTATTAAAGCGGGGGGCAATGAGCAGTTCTTC.

This clone turned up a few times. At the DNA level, this CDR3 is encoded by other sequences in the same sample as well. The chain's CDR3 is CASSSQTSGGQETQYF. The CDR3 DNA reads as TGTGCCAGCAGTTCTCAGACTAGCGGGGGCCAAGAGACCCAGTACTTC. The chain uses TRBV7-8 and TRBJ2-5; 12 nucleotides match TRBD2. CDR1 is SGHVS and CDR2 is FQNEAQ in the germline V gene. The CDR3 has 16 amino acids. V dropped 6 bases and J dropped 1; count of bases not matched to a gene: 6.

This clone has just one count. The gene calls are TRBV11-2 and TRBJ2-1; weak D call: TRBD1 (5 bases). This CDR3 comprises 18 residues. V lost 3 bases and J lost 0, with 18 bases in between. CDR1 and CDR2 from the germline V gene are SGHAT and FQNNGV. Written as DNA, the CDR3 is TGTGCCAGCAGCTTCAGGGAAGGTGCCGTGAGCTCCTACAATGAGCAGTTCTTC. It specifies CASSFREGAVSSYNEQFF.

The DNA of the CDR3 is TGTGCCTGCGCCCGAGGGCCAAACCAGCCCCAGCATTTT. The encoded protein is CACARGPNQPQHF. The chain carries TRBV30 and TRBJ1-5; the D is unclear. V lost 6 bases and J 7 bases, leaving 16 bases between the germline ends. This CDR3 comprises 13 residues. CDR1 is GTSNPN, CDR2 SVGIG, per germline (reference sequence). Full variable domain (outside the CDR3, taken from reference TRBV30 and TRBJ1-5): SQTIHQWPATLVQPVGSPLSLECTVEGTSNPNLYWYRQAAGRGLQLLFYSVGIGQISSEVPQNLSASRPQDRQFILSSKKLLLSDSGFYLCACARGPNQPQHFGDGTRLSIL.

This clone occurred once. V and J are TRBV3-1 (or the pseudogene TRBV3-2) and TRBJ1-1; TRBD1 might be the D (6 bases). CDR1 LGHDT and CDR2 YNNKEL come from the germline V gene (reference sequence). This CDR3 region has 14 residues. V lost 4 bases and J lost 9, with 18 bases in between. CDR3 nucleotide sequence: TGTGCCAGCAGCCCCCAGGGGACACTAAGCCAAGCTTTCTTT. Translating it yields CASSPQGTLSQAFF.

The rearrangement joins TRBV19 to TRBJ1-2; D is uncertain. CDR1 and CDR2 from the germline V gene are LNHDA and SQIVND (reference sequence). The CDR3 extends over 12 amino acids. Between the trimmed V and J ends, which lost 2 bases and 3 bases, there was a span of 4 bases. The CDR3 coding sequence is TGTGCCAGTAGTATACAGGACTATGGCTACACCTTC. Its translation: CASSIQDYGYTF.

The CDR3 DNA is TGCGCCAGCAGAACCGGGACAGGGAACAATGAGCAGTTCTTC. It codes for CASRTGTGNNEQFF. This chain joins TRBV5-1 and TRBJ2-1, with TRBD1 identical over 9 bases. The junction had 5 bases not matched to a gene; V was cut back by 5 bases and J by 5 bases. Germline-derived CDR1 and CDR2 are SGHRS and YFSETQ. This CDR3 comprises 14 residues.

CDR3 amino acids: CASDSGQGREQYF. The CDR3 DNA is TGTGCCAGCGACAGCGGACAGGGACGCGAGCAGTACTTC. This chain uses TRBV5-6 with TRBJ2-7, with TRBD1 matching over 8 bases. The ends lost 7 bases at V and 6 bases at J; junction bases unmatched: 9. Germline V gene lookup returns CDR1 SGHDT and CDR2 YYEEEE. The CDR3 loop spans 13 amino acids.

The CDR3 DNA is TGTGCCAGCAGTGTCCTAGCTGGTTACATCGAGCAGTACTTC. Protein product: CASSVLAGYIEQYF. This chain joins TRBV2 and TRBJ2-7; D is perhaps TRBD2 (5 bases). The V end lost 4 bases, the J end lost 6 bases, and 16 bases lay between the germline ends. This CDR3 has 14 amino acids. Germline V gives CDR1 SNHLY, CDR2 FYNNEI.

The J gene is TRBJ2-2, the V gene TRBV10-3, with TRBD2 matching over 7 bases. Germline CDR1 ENHRY, CDR2 SYGVKD. The CDR3 covers 13 residues. J lost 3 bases, V lost 11 bases, and 6 bases had no gene match. CDR3 bases: TGTGCCTCGCGGGCGGGGGACACCGGGGAGCTGTTTTTT. Encoded protein: CASRAGDTGELFF.

The V and J genes are TRBV6-2 or TRBV6-3 and TRBJ2-6; D possibly corresponds to TRBD2 (5 bases). V lost 5 bases, J lost 0 bases, and 11 bases lay in between. The germline V gene encodes CDR1 MNHEY and CDR2 SVGEGT. This CDR3 comprises 16 residues. CDR3 in DNA: TGTGCCAGCAGTCGACAACGGGACTCTGGGGCCAACGTCCTGACTTTC. This translates into CASSRQRDSGANVLTF.